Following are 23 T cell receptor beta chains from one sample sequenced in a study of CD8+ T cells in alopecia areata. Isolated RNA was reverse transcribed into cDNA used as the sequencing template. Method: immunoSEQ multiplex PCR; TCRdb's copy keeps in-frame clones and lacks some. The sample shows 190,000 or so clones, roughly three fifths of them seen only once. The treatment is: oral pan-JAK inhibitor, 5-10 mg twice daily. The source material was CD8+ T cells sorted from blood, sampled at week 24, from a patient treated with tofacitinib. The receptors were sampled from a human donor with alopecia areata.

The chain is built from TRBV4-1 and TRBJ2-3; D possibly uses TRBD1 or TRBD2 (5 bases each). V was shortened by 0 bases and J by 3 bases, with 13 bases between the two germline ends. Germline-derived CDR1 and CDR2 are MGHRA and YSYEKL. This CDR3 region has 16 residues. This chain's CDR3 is CASSQEGVRATDTQYF. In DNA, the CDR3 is TGCGCCAGCAGCCAAGAGGGGGTGCGGGCGACAGATACGCAGTATTTT.

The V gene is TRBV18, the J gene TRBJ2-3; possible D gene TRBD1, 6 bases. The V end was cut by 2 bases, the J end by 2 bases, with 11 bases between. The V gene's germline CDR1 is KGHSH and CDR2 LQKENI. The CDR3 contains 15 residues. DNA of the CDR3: TGTGCCAGCTCACCAGAGGGGGTTGTCACAGATACGCAGTATTTT. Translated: CASSPEGVVTDTQYF. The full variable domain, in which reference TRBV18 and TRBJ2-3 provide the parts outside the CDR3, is NAGVMQNPRHLVRRRGQEARLRCSPMKGHSHVYWYRQLPEEGLKFMVYLQKENIIDESGMPKERFSAEFPKEGPSILRIQQVVRGDSAAYFCASSPEGVVTDTQYFGPGTRLTVL.

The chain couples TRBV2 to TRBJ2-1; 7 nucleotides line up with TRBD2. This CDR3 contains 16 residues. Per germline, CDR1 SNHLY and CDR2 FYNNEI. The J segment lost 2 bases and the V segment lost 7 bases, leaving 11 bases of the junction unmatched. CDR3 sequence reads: CASIRGRDSPYNEQFF. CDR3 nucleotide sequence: TGTGCCAGCATCCGAGGGAGGGACTCTCCCTACAATGAGCAGTTCTTC.

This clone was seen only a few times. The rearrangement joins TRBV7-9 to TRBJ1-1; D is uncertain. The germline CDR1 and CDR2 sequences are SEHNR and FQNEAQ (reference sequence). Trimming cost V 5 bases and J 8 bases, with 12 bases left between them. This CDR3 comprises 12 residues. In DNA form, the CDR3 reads TGTGCCAGCAGCCTGGACTCTAACGAAGCTTTCTTT. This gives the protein CASSLDSNEAFF.

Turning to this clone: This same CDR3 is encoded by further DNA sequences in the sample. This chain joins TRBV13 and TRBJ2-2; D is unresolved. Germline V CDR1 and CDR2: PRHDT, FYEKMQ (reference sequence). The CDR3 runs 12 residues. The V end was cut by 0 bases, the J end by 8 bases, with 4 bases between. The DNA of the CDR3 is TGTGCCAGCAGCTTAGGATCGGGGGAGCTGTTTTTT. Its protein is CASSLGSGELFF.

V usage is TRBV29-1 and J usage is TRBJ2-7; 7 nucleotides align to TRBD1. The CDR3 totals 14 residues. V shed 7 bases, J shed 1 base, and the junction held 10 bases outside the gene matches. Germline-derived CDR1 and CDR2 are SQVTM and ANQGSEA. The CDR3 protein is CSAYRGSPSYEQYF. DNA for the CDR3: TGCAGCGCCTACAGGGGATCCCCATCCTACGAGCAGTACTTC.

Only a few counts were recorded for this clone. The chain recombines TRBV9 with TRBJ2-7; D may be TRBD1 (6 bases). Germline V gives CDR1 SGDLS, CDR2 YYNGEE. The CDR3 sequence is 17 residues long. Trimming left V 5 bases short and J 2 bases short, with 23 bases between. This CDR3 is CASSDRGYRVTTYEQYF. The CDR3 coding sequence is TGTGCCAGCAGTGATCGTGGGTACAGGGTTACCACCTACGAGCAGTACTTC.

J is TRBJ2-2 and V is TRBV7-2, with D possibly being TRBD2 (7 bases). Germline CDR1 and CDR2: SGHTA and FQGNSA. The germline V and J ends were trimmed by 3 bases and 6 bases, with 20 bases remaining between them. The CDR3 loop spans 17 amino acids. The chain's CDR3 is CASSFNWGGRGPGELFF. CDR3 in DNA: TGTGCCAGCAGCTTCAATTGGGGGGGGCGCGGCCCCGGGGAGCTGTTTTTT.

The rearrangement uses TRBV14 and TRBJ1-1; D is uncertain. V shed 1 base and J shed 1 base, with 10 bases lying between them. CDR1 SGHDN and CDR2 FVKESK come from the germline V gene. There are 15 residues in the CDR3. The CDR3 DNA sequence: TGTGCCAGCAGCCAAGGGGCAGGCCGGAACACTGAAGCTTTCTTT. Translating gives CASSQGAGRNTEAFF.

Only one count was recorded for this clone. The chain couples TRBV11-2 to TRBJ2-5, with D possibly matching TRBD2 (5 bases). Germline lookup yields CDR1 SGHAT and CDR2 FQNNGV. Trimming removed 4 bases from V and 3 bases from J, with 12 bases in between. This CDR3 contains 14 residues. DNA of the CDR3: TGTGCCAGCAGCTCCGGGGTAATTAAAGAGACCCAGTACTTC. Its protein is CASSSGVIKETQYF.

The CDR3 spells CASSLGGGGSYGYTF. Written as DNA, the CDR3 is TGTGCCAGCAGCCTGGGAGGGGGCGGTTCCTATGGCTACACCTTC. The chain carries TRBV5-6 and TRBJ1-2; 7 bases agree with TRBD1. Germline V gene sequence: CDR1 SGHDT, CDR2 YYEEEE. After removal of 4 bases from V and 4 bases from J, the junction contained 10 bases not matched to a gene. The CDR3 runs 15 residues.

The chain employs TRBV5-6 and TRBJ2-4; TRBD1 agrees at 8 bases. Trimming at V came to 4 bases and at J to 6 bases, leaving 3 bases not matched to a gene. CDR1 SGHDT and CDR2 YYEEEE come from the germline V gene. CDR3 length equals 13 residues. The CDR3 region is CASSADRGNIQYF. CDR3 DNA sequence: TGTGCCAGCAGCGCTGACAGGGGAAACATTCAGTACTTC.

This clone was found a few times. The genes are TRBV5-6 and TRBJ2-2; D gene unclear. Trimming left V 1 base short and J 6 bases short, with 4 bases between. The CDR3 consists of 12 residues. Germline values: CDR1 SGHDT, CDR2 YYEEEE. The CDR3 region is CASSLSPGELFF. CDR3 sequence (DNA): TGTGCCAGCAGCTTGAGCCCCGGGGAGCTGTTTTTT.

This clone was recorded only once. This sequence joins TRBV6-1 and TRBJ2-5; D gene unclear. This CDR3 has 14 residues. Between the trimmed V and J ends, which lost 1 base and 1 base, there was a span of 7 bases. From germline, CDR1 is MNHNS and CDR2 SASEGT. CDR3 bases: TGTGCCAGCAGTGAAGGCGAGTTCCAAGAGACCCAGTACTTC. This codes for CASSEGEFQETQYF.

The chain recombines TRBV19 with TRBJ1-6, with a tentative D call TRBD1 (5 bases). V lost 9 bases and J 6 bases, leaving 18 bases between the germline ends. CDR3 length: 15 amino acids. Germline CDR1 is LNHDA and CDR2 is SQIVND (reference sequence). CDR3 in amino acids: CASGGVGTSNSPLHF. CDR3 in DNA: TGTGCCAGCGGCGGGGTAGGGACGTCTAATTCACCCCTCCACTTT.

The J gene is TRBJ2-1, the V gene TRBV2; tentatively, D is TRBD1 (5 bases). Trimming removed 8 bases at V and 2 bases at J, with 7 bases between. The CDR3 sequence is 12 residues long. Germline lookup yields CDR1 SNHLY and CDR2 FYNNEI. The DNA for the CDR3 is TGTGCCAGCTGGGGCGCCTACAATGAGCAGTTCTTC. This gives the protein CASWGAYNEQFF.

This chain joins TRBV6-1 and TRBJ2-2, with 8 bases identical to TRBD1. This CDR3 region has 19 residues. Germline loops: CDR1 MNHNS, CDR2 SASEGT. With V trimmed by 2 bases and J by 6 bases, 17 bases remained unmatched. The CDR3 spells CASSESGQGAYYGAGELFF. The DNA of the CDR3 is TGTGCCAGCAGTGAATCTGGGCAGGGGGCATATTATGGGGCCGGGGAGCTGTTTTTT.

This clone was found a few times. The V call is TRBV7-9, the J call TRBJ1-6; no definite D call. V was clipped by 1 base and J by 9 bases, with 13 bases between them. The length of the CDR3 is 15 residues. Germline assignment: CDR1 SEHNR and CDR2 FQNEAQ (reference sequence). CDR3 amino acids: CASSLDLFTSSPLHF. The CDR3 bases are TGTGCCAGCAGCTTAGATCTTTTCACCAGTTCACCCCTCCACTTT.

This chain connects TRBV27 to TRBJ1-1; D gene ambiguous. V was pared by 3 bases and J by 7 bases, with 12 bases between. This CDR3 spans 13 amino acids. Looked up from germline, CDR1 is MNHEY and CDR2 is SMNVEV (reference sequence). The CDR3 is CASSFGGFDEAFF. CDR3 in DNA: TGTGCCAGCAGTTTTGGTGGTTTTGATGAAGCTTTCTTT.

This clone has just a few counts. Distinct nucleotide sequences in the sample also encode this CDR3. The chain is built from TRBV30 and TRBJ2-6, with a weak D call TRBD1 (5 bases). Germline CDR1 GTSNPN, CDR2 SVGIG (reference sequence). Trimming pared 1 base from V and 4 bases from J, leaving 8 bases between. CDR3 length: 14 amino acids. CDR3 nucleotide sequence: TGTGCCTGGAGTGCAGGGTACGGGGCCAACGTCCTGACTTTC. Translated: CAWSAGYGANVLTF. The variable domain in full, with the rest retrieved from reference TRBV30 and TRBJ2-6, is SQTIHQWPATLVQPVGSPLSLECTVEGTSNPNLYWYRQAAGRGLQLLFYSVGIGQISSEVPQNLSASRPQDRQFILSSKKLLLSDSGFYLCAWSAGYGANVLTFGAGSRLTVL.

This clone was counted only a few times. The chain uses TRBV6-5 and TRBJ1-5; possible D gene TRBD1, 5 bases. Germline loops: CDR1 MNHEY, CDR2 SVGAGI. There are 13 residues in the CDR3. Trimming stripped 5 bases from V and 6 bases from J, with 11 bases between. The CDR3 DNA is TGTGCCAGCAGTCAAGGGGCTGCTCAGCCCCAGCATTTT. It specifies CASSQGAAQPQHF.

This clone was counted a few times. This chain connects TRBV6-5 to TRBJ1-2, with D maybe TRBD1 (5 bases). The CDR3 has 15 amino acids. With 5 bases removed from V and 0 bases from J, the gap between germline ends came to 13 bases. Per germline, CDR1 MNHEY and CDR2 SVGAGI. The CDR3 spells CASSARGGTNYGYTF. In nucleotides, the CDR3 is TGTGCCAGCAGTGCACGTGGGGGGACTAACTATGGCTACACCTTC.

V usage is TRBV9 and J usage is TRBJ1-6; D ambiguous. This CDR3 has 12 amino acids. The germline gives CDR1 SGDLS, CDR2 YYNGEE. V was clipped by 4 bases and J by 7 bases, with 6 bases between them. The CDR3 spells CASSIENSPLHF. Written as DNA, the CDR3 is TGTGCCAGCAGCATAGAAAATTCACCCCTCCACTTT.